Shown below are 24 T cell receptor beta chains from a single sample sequenced in a study of CD8 T cells in ankylosing spondylitis. Findings of the study overall: The study identified a TCR beta motif of roughly eight highly homologous variants that appeared characteristic of ankylosing spondylitis blood.

One entry per CDR3 protein, called by TCRdb with MiXCR from the 5' RACE reads. The sample yields roughly 700,000 distinct CDR3 sequences, around 20% seen once. No antigens are known for them. Sequenced: blood, either unsorted or a sorted T cell fraction (not recorded which). All receptors come from a male donor with ankylosing spondylitis.

This clonotype has just a few counts. The genes are TRBV7-2 and TRBJ2-5; TRBD2 matches at 8 bases. The CDR3 extends over 22 amino acids. With 3 bases clipped from V and 1 base from J, the junction kept 25 bases outside the gene matches. CDR1 is SGHTA and CDR2 is FQGNSA in the germline V gene. CDR3 nucleotides: TGTGCCAGCAGCTTCCCCCCCCCATCTTTTAGCGGGGCGCCAAATTCCCAAGAGACCCAGTACTTC. Translated: CASSFPPPSFSGAPNSQETQYF.

This chain connects TRBV24-1 to TRBJ2-5; 8 nucleotides line up with TRBD1. Trimming cost V 3 bases and J 0 bases; bases outside gene matches: 5. The CDR3 contains 16 residues. The V gene's germline CDR1 is KGHDR and CDR2 SFDVKD. DNA of the CDR3: TGTGCCACCAGTGATCCCGGGACAGGAGACCAAGAGACCCAGTACTTC. It is translated as CATSDPGTGDQETQYF.

This clonotype was recorded many times. The chain has TRBV5-1 and TRBJ2-1; unclear D gene. The CDR3 length is 14 residues. The V gene lost 0 bases and the J gene lost 6 bases, with 10 bases spanning the gap. CDR1 is SGHRS and CDR2 is YFSETQ in the germline V gene. The chain's CDR3 is CASSLVSGPNEQFF. In DNA, the CDR3 is TGCGCCAGCAGCTTGGTTTCCGGCCCCAATGAGCAGTTCTTC.

This clonotype was counted at least ten times. The rearrangement links TRBV29-1 to TRBJ1-5; TRBD1 matches at 7 bases. This CDR3 has 12 amino acids. Germline V CDR1 and CDR2: SQVTM, ANQGSEA. Trimming cost V 4 bases and J 4 bases; bases outside gene matches: 1. The CDR3 coding sequence is TGCAGCGTTGGACAGGGTAATCAGCCCCAGCATTTT. Its protein product is CSVGQGNQPQHF.

The DNA for the CDR3 is TGTGCCAGCAGTTTGATTGCGCCTGAGGTATACAATGAGCAGTTCTTC. It is translated as CASSLIAPEVYNEQFF. V is TRBV27 and J is TRBJ2-1; D is undetermined. This CDR3 comprises 16 residues. Per the germline V gene, CDR1 is MNHEY and CDR2 is SMNVEV (reference sequence). Trimming stripped 3 bases from V and 4 bases from J, with 16 bases between.

In nucleotides, the CDR3 is TGTGCCAGCAGACCTCAGGACAGCATCGATGAGCAGTTCTTC. It encodes CASRPQDSIDEQFF. V is TRBV28 and J is TRBJ2-1; a possible D gene is TRBD1 (6 bases). Germline values: CDR1 MDHEN, CDR2 SYDVKM. V was pared by 6 bases and J by 8 bases, with 17 bases between. This CDR3 has 14 residues.

This clonotype has more than one count but fewer than ten. CDR3 residues: CASSPSTGSYEQYF. As DNA, the CDR3 is TGTGCCAGCAGTCCTTCGACTGGCTCCTACGAGCAGTACTTC. J is TRBJ2-7 and V is TRBV6-1; D uncertain. V lost 5 bases and J lost 0, with 11 bases in between. CDR3 length: 14 amino acids. Germline V gene data show CDR1 as MNHNS and CDR2 as SASEGT.

The chain couples TRBV20-1 to TRBJ2-1; D is perhaps TRBD2 (6 bases). In germline, CDR1 is DFQATT, CDR2 SNEGSKA (reference sequence). Between the trimmed V and J ends, which lost 0 bases and 5 bases, there was a span of 14 bases. This CDR3 comprises 15 residues. The chain's CDR3 is CSARDVQGLNNEQFF. CDR3 sequence (DNA): TGCAGTGCTAGAGATGTTCAGGGACTGAACAATGAGCAGTTCTTC.

This chain uses TRBV4-2 with TRBJ1-1, with D perhaps matching TRBD1 (6 bases). The CDR3 covers 16 residues. Germline CDR1 LGHNA, CDR2 YNFKEQ. V was cut by 4 bases and J by 1 base, with 16 bases left in between. CDR3 sequence: CASSPQRGGGNTEAFF. DNA of the CDR3: TGTGCCAGCAGCCCCCAGAGAGGGGGTGGGAACACTGAAGCTTTCTTT.

This chain connects TRBV2 to TRBJ1-2; a possible D gene is TRBD1 (6 bases). The CDR3 is 15 residues long. Per the germline V gene, CDR1 is SNHLY and CDR2 is FYNNEI. V was clipped by 4 bases and J by 4 bases, with 16 bases between them. The CDR3 spells CASSAREGGGYGYTF. The DNA for the CDR3 is TGTGCCAGCAGTGCACGGGAAGGGGGGGGCTATGGCTACACCTTC.

V usage is TRBV7-8 and J usage is TRBJ1-5; TRBD1 is a possible D gene (6 bases). The CDR3 totals 13 residues. V shed 5 bases and J shed 4 bases, with 9 bases lying between them. Looked up from germline, CDR1 is SGHVS and CDR2 is FQNEAQ. The CDR3 loop is CASSRTANQPQHF. CDR3 bases: TGTGCCAGCAGCCGGACAGCAAATCAGCCCCAGCATTTT.

This sequence joins TRBV9 and TRBJ2-3, with D maybe TRBD2 (5 bases). The V gene's germline CDR1 is SGDLS and CDR2 YYNGEE. The V end was cut by 4 bases, the J end by 2 bases, with 14 bases between. CDR3 size: 15 residues. This CDR3 is CASSPRTADTDTQYF. CDR3 sequence (DNA): TGTGCCAGCAGCCCCAGGACTGCCGACACAGATACGCAGTATTTT.

This clonotype has just a few counts. V is TRBV24-1 and J is TRBJ2-1; 10 bases fit TRBD2. The CDR3 loop spans 21 amino acids. Germline V CDR1 and CDR2: KGHDR, SFDVKD. V lost 0 bases, J lost 5 bases, and 18 bases stayed unmatched. CDR3 residues: CATSDLPGREREGLFDNEQFF. CDR3 in DNA: TGTGCCACCAGTGATTTGCCGGGTCGGGAGCGGGAGGGCCTCTTTGACAATGAGCAGTTCTTC.

This clonotype was detected only a few times. The CDR3 reads CASSLGMVGTDTQYF. The CDR3 DNA sequence: TGTGCCAGCAGCTTGGGTATGGTGGGCACAGATACGCAGTATTTT. The chain uses TRBV5-4 and TRBJ2-3, with D hard to call. The V gene lost 0 bases and the J gene lost 1 base, with 9 bases spanning the gap. This CDR3 has 15 amino acids. Germline V gene lookup returns CDR1 SGHNT and CDR2 YYREEE (reference sequence).

This clonotype occurred many times. The chain employs TRBV4-3 and TRBJ2-2; possibly TRBD2 for D (5 bases). Germline V CDR1 and CDR2: LGHNA, YSLEER. Trimming removed 6 bases at V and 3 bases at J, with 11 bases between. The CDR3 spans 14 residues. CDR3 loop: CASRRDFDTGELFF. In DNA form, the CDR3 reads TGCGCCAGCAGACGGGATTTCGACACCGGGGAGCTGTTTTTT.

The genes are TRBV7-9 and TRBJ2-3; 10 bases align to TRBD2. The CDR3 length is 16 residues. V dropped 5 bases and J dropped 4; count of bases not matched to a gene: 9. CDR1 is SEHNR and CDR2 is FQNEAQ in the germline V gene (reference sequence). The chain's CDR3 is CASSQRAGGEADTQYF. Written as DNA, the CDR3 is TGTGCCAGCAGCCAAAGAGCGGGAGGGGAGGCAGATACGCAGTATTTT.

This clonotype has a handful of counts. The chain employs TRBV6-1 and TRBJ2-3; the match to TRBD2 covers 15 bases. Germline values: CDR1 MNHNS, CDR2 SASEGT. V shed 7 bases, J shed 0 bases, and the junction held 8 bases outside the gene matches. CDR3 length: 18 residues. Written as DNA, the CDR3 is TGTGCCAGCACCCGGACTAGCGGGGGGGCAAGGAGCACAGATACGCAGTATTTT. This gives the protein CASTRTSGGARSTDTQYF.

The rearrangement links TRBV5-1 to TRBJ1-4, with 12 bases fitting TRBD1. CDR1 and CDR2 from the germline V gene are SGHRS and YFSETQ. Trimming at V came to 4 bases and at J to 8 bases, leaving 9 bases not matched to a gene. CDR3 size: 16 residues. CDR3 sequence reads: CASSPGDRGREEKLFF. In nucleotides, the CDR3 is TGCGCCAGCAGCCCCGGGGACAGGGGGCGCGAGGAAAAACTGTTTTTT.

This clonotype has more than one count but fewer than ten. V usage is TRBV6-1 and J usage is TRBJ1-1, with 8 bases matching TRBD1. Losses at the gene ends were 8 bases for V and 2 bases for J; bases not matched to a gene: 13. The germline gives CDR1 MNHNS, CDR2 SASEGT. This CDR3 has 16 residues. The CDR3 region has the DNA TGTGCCAGCGTGTGGTTTCGGGACAGGACTAACACTGAAGCTTTCTTT. This sequence encodes CASVWFRDRTNTEAFF.

CDR3 DNA: TGTGCCATCAGTGAGTTTGCGGGGGCCGAAAACTACGAGCAGTACTTC. Its translation: CAISEFAGAENYEQYF. This sequence joins TRBV10-3 and TRBJ2-7; tentatively, D is TRBD2 (7 bases). Looked up from germline, CDR1 is ENHRY and CDR2 is SYGVKD. Trimming stripped 1 base from V and 3 bases from J, with 16 bases between. The CDR3 covers 16 residues.

The sample holds a few counts of this clonotype. This chain uses TRBV9 with TRBJ2-7; D possibly matches TRBD1 or TRBD2 (6 bases each). The ends were cut back, 1 base at V and 5 bases at J, with 19 bases in the middle. The CDR3 has 16 amino acids. Germline V gives CDR1 SGDLS, CDR2 YYNGEE. The CDR3 sequence: CASSVTARGAPNEQYF. DNA for the CDR3: TGTGCCAGCAGCGTAACAGCTAGGGGGGCGCCGAACGAGCAGTACTTC.

V and J are TRBV4-1 and TRBJ1-1; possibly TRBD1 for D (6 bases). The CDR3 runs 14 residues. Trimming took off 0 bases at V and 4 bases at J, with 9 bases between the two ends. In germline, CDR1 is MGHRA, CDR2 YSYEKL. The CDR3 reads CASSQDDRPTEAFF. The CDR3, as DNA: TGCGCCAGCAGCCAAGACGACAGGCCCACTGAAGCTTTCTTT.

This clonotype was seen more than once but under ten times. V is TRBV2 and J is TRBJ2-3, with 8 bases aligning to TRBD1. Germline loops: CDR1 SNHLY, CDR2 FYNNEI. The junction had 1 base not matched to a gene; V was cut back by 5 bases and J by 0 bases. The CDR3 is made up of 14 amino acids. The CDR3 DNA follows: TGTGCCAGCAGTCGGGACAGGAGCACAGATACGCAGTATTTT. Amino acid sequence: CASSRDRSTDTQYF.

This clonotype was found many times. The chain links TRBV20-1 to TRBJ2-5; a possible D gene is TRBD2 (6 bases). The CDR3 runs 13 residues. Germline CDR1 reads DFQATT; CDR2 reads SNEGSKA (reference sequence). V was pared by 2 bases and J by 5 bases, with 12 bases between. This CDR3 reads CSARSGLRETQYF. Written as DNA, the CDR3 is TGCAGTGCTAGATCGGGACTGCGGGAGACCCAGTACTTC.